These T cell receptor beta chains were read from a single sample in a study of cytomegalovirus exposure and HLA in healthy donors. Sequencing was performed with immunoSEQ multiplex PCR; in TCRdb, only in-frame clones are kept and a portion is missing. The sample gives 220,000 or so clones, 80% to 95% of which show up once; about 0.95% is in the top ten. Material: PBMCs. The receptors originated from a woman in her late teens or twenties in good health and CMV-seronegative. Each CDR3 is given with its conserved first and last residue. Each record gives: V gene, CDR3 protein.

>TRBV7-6
CASSFTVHVNTEAFF
>TRBV9
CASSALTGGAYGYTF
>TRBV5-1
CASSTTRGQGSSPLHF
>TRBV6-4
CASSESGGQETQYF
>TRBV15
CATSVVSDEKLFF
>TRBV6-1
CASRTGTGSGNTICF
>TRBV2
CASSGEAPTGGYGYTF
>TRBV19
CASLPGGTNYGYTF
>TRBV7-2
CASNLDSSYNSPLHF
>TRBV27
CASSLRGSKQPQHF
>TRBV5-1
CASSLMPGGNGSPLHF
>TRBV11-2
CASSLGQDYEQYF
>TRBV19
CASSSGVAYEQYF
>TRBV6-5
CASSWGLPNNEQFF
>TRBV14
CASSYASGNEQFF
>TRBV5-1
CASSLSPTGGPGANVLTF
>TRBV9
CASSPPGLDGGGNTIYF
>TRBV18
CASSPLPGQVTRPQHF
>TRBV18
CASSPRGLADTDTQYF
>TRBV5-1
CASSLPPSYEQYF
>TRBV29-1
CSVKGAEETQYF
>TRBV27
CASSSHGLAGPPYEQYF
>TRBV9
CASSVSAGGTYEQYF
>TRBV30
CARDTYTNYGYTF
>TRBV5-1
CASSAGTAGMTGNTIYF
>TRBV2
CASRTSGSYEQFF
>TRBV6-1
CASSEPYRGSRDTIYF
>TRBV10-3
CAISSPGIGYEQYF
>TRBV27
CASSSNSGSFNNEQFF
>TRBV4-1
CASSQLAGTVQPQHF
>TRBV2
CASSESGLAAYNEQFF
>TRBV13
CASTRLAGVFGEQYF
>TRBV18
CASSPLLDREAFF
>TRBV5-4
CASSWGSGTSSGELFF
>TRBV7-2
CASSFRVLYGYTF
>TRBV9
CASSVTRDTDTQYF
>TRBV5-1
CASSLAYQETQYF
>TRBV11-2
CASSLVGGGTEAFF
>TRBV28
CASGRVLAGGTDTQYF
>TRBV28
CATKPNTEAFF
>TRBV5-1
CASSATHAFRQETQYF
>TRBV5-4
CASSDMKDGETQYF
>TRBV2
CASSWGNRGYEQYF
>TRBV19
CASSIRSRDAYEQYF
>TRBV20-1
CSARDRDEQYF
>TRBV7-9
CASSPPSSGSYEQYF
>TRBV18
CASSKETGLDTEAFF
>TRBV6-1
CASDLSRGRTEAFF
>TRBV29-1
CSVERGGIYGYTF
>TRBV28
CASSGTDQETQYF
>TRBV19
CASREREDYGYTF
>TRBV5-1
CASSFGQGANIQYF